Sequencing of this T cell receptor (beta chain) was carried out in a study of regulatory T cells in long-lasting Graves disease. The time point here: newly diagnosed GD, antithyroid drugs for less than 3 months. Extracted PBMC RNA gave rise to the TCR library. From each patient, roughly 10 milliliters of peripheral blood was drawn and collected into an EDTA anticoagulant tube. Construction of TCR beta libraries relied on iRepertoire HTBI primers and on Arm-PCR targeting CDR3 regions. Per the authors' pipeline: Sample data revealed under 75 TRBV and under 15 TRBJ segments. TCRdb re-derived calls from the multiplex PCR reads in MiXCR, one entry per CDR3 protein. TCRdb, not the original authors, processed these V and J calls. This sample has roughly 500,000 distinct CDR3 sequences; roughly 12% occur once, and the top ten carry roughly 10%. This clonotype was counted between two and nine times. The germline V gene encodes CDR1 SGHNT and CDR2 YENEEA. The CDR3 consists of 14 residues. Between the trimmed V and J ends, which lost 2 bases and 7 bases, there was a span of 15 bases.

These same data were also listed under a study on T cells in Graves' hyperthyroidism and ophthalmopathy. According to that study: Most thyroid-expanded clonotypes above 0.001 were also found in blood.

The receptor was isolated from a man aged 25-45 years with Graves disease. Material: peripheral blood mononuclear cells (PBMCs), obtained at new diagnosis, from a patient treated with antithyroid drugs. V and J are TRBV11-3 and TRBJ2-7; D not certain. In nucleotides, the CDR3 is TGTGCCAGCAGCTTAAACCCCGTCTCTGGGGAGCAGTACTTC. Its protein product is CASSLNPVSGEQYF.